The 19 T cell receptor beta chains below were found in one sample sequenced in a study of T cell repertoires in cytomegalovirus infection. One entry per CDR3 protein, called by TCRdb with MiXCR from the reads. The sample contains approximately 170,000 distinct CDR3 sequences, about a sixth of which appear only once. Source material: CD8+ T cells from PBMCs. The receptor source for this set is a human donor in good health (CMV status not recorded). Some clones in this sample may be carry-over from other donors' samples.

The genes are TRBV27 and TRBJ2-3, with D perhaps being TRBD1 or TRBD2 (5 bases each). V lost 0 bases to trimming and J lost 6 bases, with 10 bases between them. In germline, CDR1 is MNHEY, CDR2 SMNVEV (reference sequence). The CDR3 runs to 14 residues. Here the CDR3 reads CASSLSPGRDTQYF. The CDR3 DNA follows: TGTGCCAGCAGTTTATCACCGGGACGGGATACGCAGTATTTT.

The J gene is TRBJ2-7, the V gene TRBV6-6, with TRBD1 as a possible D gene (6 bases). The CDR3 length is 14 residues. The ends were cut back, 5 bases at V and 3 bases at J, with 14 bases in the middle. Germline CDR1 is MNHNY and CDR2 is SVGAGI (reference sequence). The CDR3 sequence: CASSHRERRYEQYF. The CDR3 DNA reads TGTGCCAGCAGTCACAGGGAAAGACGCTACGAGCAGTACTTC.

This chain joins TRBV29-1 and TRBJ2-1, with TRBD2 matching 10 bases. V was clipped by 1 base and J by 0 bases; unmatched bases: 3. CDR1 and CDR2 (germline): SQVTM, ANQGSEA. This CDR3 is built from 16 residues. The DNA of the CDR3 is TGCAGCGTTGAAGGGACTAGCGGCTTCTCCTACAATGAGCAGTTCTTC. Its translation is CSVEGTSGFSYNEQFF.

This clonotype has only a few counts. The rearrangement links TRBV2 to TRBJ2-7; a weak D match, TRBD1 (5 bases). This CDR3 has 14 amino acids. Trimming removed 4 bases from V and 2 bases from J, with 12 bases in between. Germline V gene lookup returns CDR1 SNHLY and CDR2 FYNNEI. This CDR3 reads CASSGRGATYEQYF. The CDR3 region has the DNA TGTGCCAGCAGTGGTAGGGGTGCAACCTACGAGCAGTACTTC.

The chain joins TRBV7-9 to TRBJ2-1; D is possibly TRBD1 or TRBD2 (5 bases each). The germline gives CDR1 SEHNR, CDR2 FQNEAQ (reference sequence). The CDR3 has 16 amino acids. Trimming cost V 5 bases and J 5 bases, with 19 bases left between them. In DNA, the CDR3 is TGTGCCAGCAGCCCATGGGGCGTCGGGGTCCACAATGAGCAGTTCTTC. It specifies CASSPWGVGVHNEQFF.

The V and J genes are TRBV6-2 or TRBV6-3 and TRBJ2-7; 9 bases are shared with TRBD1. Per the germline V gene, CDR1 is MNHEY and CDR2 is SVGEGT. CDR3 size: 16 residues. Trimming cost V 2 bases and J 2 bases; bases outside gene matches: 7. The CDR3 DNA is TGTGCCAGCAGTTACCGGGACAGGGACGGGACCTACGAGCAGTACTTC. Protein product: CASSYRDRDGTYEQYF.

The J gene is TRBJ1-1, the V gene TRBV7-3; possible D gene TRBD1, 6 bases. Germline CDR1 reads SGHTA; CDR2 reads FQGTGA. The CDR3 extends over 16 amino acids. Trimming left V 5 bases short and J 1 base short, with 17 bases between. The CDR3 DNA is TGTGCCAGCAGCCCCAGGGGCGGCAGGGCGAACACTGAAGCTTTCTTT. It is translated as CASSPRGGRANTEAFF.

The chain joins TRBV7-6 to TRBJ2-1, with no clear D. Germline CDR1 is SGHVS and CDR2 is FNYEAQ. The V and J ends lost 4 bases and 5 bases respectively, with 12 bases between them. This CDR3 region has 14 residues. The DNA of the CDR3 is TGTGCCAGCAGCTCCCGGACCCCACACAATGAGCAGTTCTTC. Its protein is CASSSRTPHNEQFF. Combining the CDR3 with reference TRBV7-6 and TRBJ2-1 gives the whole variable domain GAGVSQSPRYKVTKRGQDVALRCDPISGHVSLYWYRQALGQGPEFLTYFNYEAQQDKSGLPNDRFSAERPEGSISTLTIQRTEQRDSAMYRCASSSRTPHNEQFFGPGTRLTVL.

This clonotype came up many times. CDR3 sequence (DNA): TGTGCCAGCAGCTTAGCGGGCAGGTGGAACACTGAAGCTTTCTTT. Translating it yields CASSLAGRWNTEAFF. The gene calls are TRBV7-2 and TRBJ1-1; no reliable D call. CDR1 and CDR2 from the germline V gene are SGHTA and FQGNSA. With 0 bases removed from V and 1 base from J, the gap between germline ends came to 9 bases. The CDR3 contains 15 residues.

The chain is built from TRBV10-3 and TRBJ1-5; D unclear. From germline, CDR1 is ENHRY and CDR2 SYGVKD. Trimming stripped 3 bases from V and 0 bases from J, with 3 bases between. The CDR3 is 13 residues long. CDR3 nucleotide sequence: TGTGCCATCAGTGACAGTAGCAATCAGCCCCAGCATTTT. Its translation is CAISDSSNQPQHF.

The rearrangement joins TRBV7-9 to TRBJ2-7, with 9 bases matching TRBD2. Per the germline V gene, CDR1 is SEHNR and CDR2 is FQNEAQ (reference sequence). The ends lost 5 bases at V and 3 bases at J; junction bases unmatched: 11. The CDR3 length is 16 residues. The chain's CDR3 is CASSSAGGRGVYEQYF. CDR3 in DNA: TGTGCCAGCAGCAGCGCTGGCGGGAGGGGAGTCTACGAGCAGTACTTC.

This clonotype was detected only a few times. This chain uses TRBV11-2 with TRBJ2-5, with 11 bases lining up with TRBD2. The trim removed 4 bases at V and 5 bases at J, leaving 0 bases unmatched. The germline gives CDR1 SGHAT, CDR2 FQNNGV. The CDR3 length is 13 residues. The DNA for the CDR3 is TGTGCCAGCAGCTGGACTAGCGGGGAGACCCAGTACTTC. Its translation: CASSWTSGETQYF.

This clonotype was observed a handful of times. V usage is TRBV6-4 and J usage is TRBJ2-1; D not certain. CDR3 size: 15 residues. Germline values: CDR1 MRHNA, CDR2 SNTAGT. The V and J ends lost 5 bases and 0 bases respectively, with 11 bases between them. In nucleotides, the CDR3 is TGTGCCAGCAGTCCGGCCCCATCCTCCTACAATGAGCAGTTCTTC. Protein: CASSPAPSSYNEQFF.

A few counts support this clonotype. The V and J genes are TRBV28 and TRBJ1-2, with 11 bases fitting TRBD1. Trimming cost V 6 bases and J 4 bases; bases outside gene matches: 7. The CDR3 is 15 residues long. Germline CDR1 and CDR2: MDHEN and SYDVKM. Here the CDR3 reads CASSPRTGGIYGYTF. The CDR3 bases are TGTGCCAGCAGCCCTCGGACAGGGGGCATCTATGGCTACACCTTC.

The chain is built from TRBV28 and TRBJ2-7; 7 bases agree with TRBD1. Germline V gives CDR1 MDHEN, CDR2 SYDVKM. This CDR3 has 13 residues. V dropped 3 bases and J dropped 6; count of bases not matched to a gene: 5. In DNA, the CDR3 is TGTGCCAGCAGTTTGATATCAGGGGGCGAGCAGTACTTC. Protein: CASSLISGGEQYF.

The chain is built from TRBV7-2 and TRBJ2-7; no firm D call. The CDR3 spans 14 residues. Trimming removed 2 bases at V and 5 bases at J, with 13 bases between. Germline CDR1 is SGHTA and CDR2 is FQGNSA. As DNA, the CDR3 is TGTGCCAGCAGCTTATTGGCGTTTACAGACGAGCAGTACTTC. Protein product: CASSLLAFTDEQYF.

This clonotype was seen a few times. J is TRBJ2-1 and V is TRBV6-2 or TRBV6-3, with 9 positions matching TRBD2. Germline V gene data show CDR1 as MNHEY and CDR2 as SVGEGT. The CDR3 runs to 19 residues. After removal of 6 bases from V and 0 bases from J, the junction contained 15 bases not matched to a gene. The chain's CDR3 is CASSSIGLAISRSYNEQFF. The CDR3, as DNA: TGTGCCAGCAGCTCCATCGGACTAGCGATTTCTCGCTCCTACAATGAGCAGTTCTTC.

This chain joins TRBV27 and TRBJ2-1, with 9 bases matching TRBD2. Looked up from germline, CDR1 is MNHEY and CDR2 is SMNVEV (reference sequence). J was trimmed by 4 bases and V by 7 bases; bases with no gene match: 11. The CDR3 length is 16 residues. The CDR3 reads CASTSGGRAGYNEQFF. CDR3 nucleotide sequence: TGTGCCAGCACCTCTGGCGGGAGGGCAGGGTACAATGAGCAGTTCTTC.

V and J are TRBV7-9 and TRBJ2-7; 9 bases agree with TRBD2. The germline V gene has CDR1 SEHNR and CDR2 FQNEAQ (reference sequence). The CDR3 has 15 residues. Trimming at V came to 2 bases and at J to 2 bases, leaving 4 bases not matched to a gene. The CDR3 DNA reads TGTGCCAGCAGCTTACCCCTAGCGGGAACCTACGAGCAGTACTTC. Protein product: CASSLPLAGTYEQYF.